These T cell receptor beta chains were read from a single sample in a study of cytomegalovirus exposure and HLA in healthy donors. Sequencing used immunoSEQ multiplex PCR; TCRdb keeps in-frame clones, though not all of them. This sample has approximately 290,000 clones; about four fifths occur once, and the top ten carry about 0.3%. The sample comprised PBMCs. The receptor set was obtained from a girl aged 2 to 10 in good health and CMV-seronegative. Each CDR3 is given with its conserved first and last residue. Each record gives: V gene, clone size, J gene, D gene, CDR3 DNA, CDR3 protein. A D gene is named only where the DNA matches it firmly. Clone size, where shown, is once, few, many, or a class for clones that have expanded.

TRBV11-2	few	TRBJ1-1	NA	TGTGCCAGCAGCTTCCCTGGAGGAGGCACTGAAGCTTTCTTT	CASSFPGGGTEAFF
TRBV28	NA	TRBJ2-7	TRBD2	TGTGCCGGAGCGGGAAACTCCTACGAGCAGTACTTC	CAGAGNSYEQYF
TRBV15	NA	TRBJ1-2	TRBD1	TGTGCCACCAGCAGAGATAAAGGGACAGGGGGCTACACCTTC	CATSRDKGTGGYTF
TRBV5-1	NA	TRBJ1-1	NA	TGCGCCAGCAGCCCGGTCGGCGGGCCGGGAACTGAAGCTTTCTTT	CASSPVGGPGTEAFF
TRBV2	NA	TRBJ2-3	TRBD2	TGTGCCAGCAGTGAAGGAGCGGGGAGCACAGATACGCAGTATTTT	CASSEGAGSTDTQYF
TRBV29-1	NA	TRBJ1-1	TRBD1	TGCAGCGTCCACAGGGGCGGAAACACTGAAGCTTTCTTT	CSVHRGGNTEAFF
TRBV6-5	NA	TRBJ2-7	TRBD1	TGTGCCAGCAGTTATACAGGGGGCGCTTGGTACGAGCAGTACTTC	CASSYTGGAWYEQYF
TRBV27	NA	TRBJ1-3	NA	TGTGCCAGCAGTTTACGGTGGCAGGATTCTGGAAACACCATATATTTT	CASSLRWQDSGNTIYF
TRBV6-5	NA	TRBJ1-4	TRBD1	TGTGCCAGCAGTTCGGGACAGGCTAATGAAAAACTGTTTTTT	CASSSGQANEKLFF
TRBV19	NA	TRBJ1-3	NA	TGTGCCAGTAGTATAAAATCCGCAGGGGCTGGAAACACCATATATTTT	CASSIKSAGAGNTIYF
TRBV28	NA	TRBJ1-1	NA	TGTGCCAGCAGTCCCCCCGACAGGAACACTGAAGCTTTCTTT	CASSPPDRNTEAFF
TRBV5-1	few	TRBJ2-2	TRBD2	TGCGCCAGCAGCCTTAGCGGGACCGGGGAGCTGTTTTTT	CASSLSGTGELFF
TRBV6-5	few	TRBJ2-7	TRBD2	TGTGCCAGCAGTACTGGGGAGGGTATAGACGAGCAGTACTTC	CASSTGEGIDEQYF
TRBV4-2	NA	TRBJ2-7	NA	TGTGCCAGCAGCCCGGGACTCCTCTACGAGCAGTACTTC	CASSPGLLYEQYF
TRBV5-4	NA	TRBJ2-3	NA	TGTGCCAGCAGCTTTAGTCCTGATACGCAGTATTTT	CASSFSPDTQYF
TRBV7-6	NA	TRBJ2-7	NA	TGTGCCAGCAGCTTACTAAGCGGCAAGCCCCACGAGCAGTACTTC	CASSLLSGKPHEQYF
TRBV6-1	NA	TRBJ2-4	NA	TGTGCCAGCAGTGAATTGGCCTTAGCCAAAAACATTCAGTACTTC	CASSELALAKNIQYF
TRBV5-1	once	TRBJ1-4	NA	TGCGCCAGCAGTCCTGGTCCGCGGATCGAAGGGGTTTGGGGTGAAAAACTGTTTTTT	CASSPGPRIEGVWGEKLFF
TRBV2	NA	TRBJ2-1	TRBD2	TGTGCCAGCGCCGGGGGGACCTACAATGAGCAGTTCTTC	CASAGGTYNEQFF
TRBV13	few	TRBJ2-4	NA	TGTGCCAGCAGCTCCCGGGGAGGGGGACGTCCGCGGAAAAACATTCAGTACTTC	CASSSRGGGRPRKNIQYF
TRBV28	NA	TRBJ1-2	TRBD1	TGTGCCAGCAGTTTAATTCAAATCACAGGGGGCGGTGATGGCTACACCTTC	CASSLIQITGGGDGYTF
TRBV4-1	NA	TRBJ1-1	TRBD1	TGCGCCAGCAGCCTATACATTATACAGGGGGCGCGTGGCACTGAAGCTTTCTTT	CASSLYIIQGARGTEAFF
TRBV7-9	NA	TRBJ1-1	TRBD1	TGTTCCAGCAGCTTAGCGAGGACAGGCACGAGTATACAACACACTGAAGCTTTCTTT	CSSSLARTGTSIQHTEAFF
TRBV19	NA	TRBJ2-7	TRBD2	TGTGCCAGTAGTAGAAATCCTAGCGGCTACGAGCAGTACTTC	CASSRNPSGYEQYF
TRBV19	NA	TRBJ2-7	NA	TGTGCCAGTAAGAGTAGCGAGACCTACGAGCAGTACTTC	CASKSSETYEQYF
TRBV7-9	NA	TRBJ2-5	NA	TGTGCCAGCAGCTCCCCGACAGTCCCGGAGACCCAGTACTTC	CASSSPTVPETQYF
TRBV20-1	few	TRBJ1-1	NA	TGCAGTGCTAGACTTATCACTGAAGCTTTCTTT	CSARLITEAFF
TRBV6-1	NA	TRBJ1-2	NA	TGTGCCAGCAGTGACTGGCAGGGAAGGAACTATGGCTACACCTTC	CASSDWQGRNYGYTF
TRBV4-1	few	TRBJ2-1	NA	TGCGCCAGCAGCCAAGATCAAGCGGCGAGCTCCTACAATGAGCAGTTCTTC	CASSQDQAASSYNEQFF
TRBV6-1	NA	TRBJ1-2	NA	TGTGCCAGCAAGTCTGAAGCGGGGGCCTATGGCTACACCTTC	CASKSEAGAYGYTF
TRBV21-1	few	TRBJ2-1	NA	TGTGCCAGCAGCAAAGGACTCCTAGCGGGCCACAATGAGCAGTTCTTC	CASSKGLLAGHNEQFF
TRBV5-1	NA	TRBJ1-1	TRBD1	TGCGCCAGCAGCTTGTTTGGAGTGGGAGGGACAGGGGGATTGAACACTGAAGCTTTCTTT	CASSLFGVGGTGGLNTEAFF
TRBV2	few	TRBJ1-4	TRBD1	TGTGCCAGCGGGGGACAGGTTTCAACTAATGAAAAACTGTTTTTT	CASGGQVSTNEKLFF
TRBV10-3	NA	TRBJ2-3	NA	TGTGCCATCAGTGGAGGGAAAGAAACAGATACGCAGTATTTT	CAISGGKETDTQYF
TRBV7-9	NA	TRBJ1-2	NA	TGTTCCCCCGAGGGGTTGTACAGGGAGGGCTATGGCTACACCTTC	CSPEGLYREGYGYTF
TRBV27	NA	TRBJ1-4	NA	TGTGCCAGCATGGAGGCCTCAAAACTGTTTTTT	CASMEASKLFF
TRBV28	NA	TRBJ2-1	TRBD1	TGTGCCAGCAGTTCTCCCCAGCTCGGACAGGGACGGGGTGAGCAGTTCTTC	CASSSPQLGQGRGEQFF
TRBV2	NA	TRBJ2-1	TRBD2	TGTGCCAGCAGTGTGACTAGCGGGGGGGGGTGGAATGAGCAGTTCTTC	CASSVTSGGGWNEQFF
TRBV7-9	once	TRBJ2-5	TRBD2	TGTGCCAGCAGCTTCGGGACTAGCGGGATGGCCGAAGAGACCCAGTACTTC	CASSFGTSGMAEETQYF
TRBV7-3	NA	TRBJ2-3	TRBD2	TGTGCCAGCAGCTTAGGACTAGCGGGAGCAGATACGCAGTATTTT	CASSLGLAGADTQYF
TRBV15	NA	TRBJ1-1	NA	TGTGCCACCGCTCGGGGGGGCTTTAACACTGAAGCTTTCTTT	CATARGGFNTEAFF
TRBV5-4	once	TRBJ2-1	NA	TGTGCCAGCAGCCCGGACTTTTTAGAAGGGAATGAGCAGTTCTTC	CASSPDFLEGNEQFF
TRBV5-1	NA	TRBJ1-2	NA	TGCGCCAGCAGCTTGAACAGCCAACCCTATGGCTACACCTTC	CASSLNSQPYGYTF
TRBV5-4	NA	TRBJ2-7	NA	TGTGCCAGCACTGACTCGGCTAGCGCATTCTACGAGCAGTACTTC	CASTDSASAFYEQYF
TRBV4-1	NA	TRBJ2-7	TRBD1	TGCGCCAGCAGCCAAGAGGACAGGGGACACGAGCAGTACTTC	CASSQEDRGHEQYF
TRBV18	NA	TRBJ1-1	NA	TGTGCCAGCTCACCGTATGGTTCCTTCGGGGCTTTCTTT	CASSPYGSFGAFF
TRBV6-6	NA	TRBJ2-7	NA	TGTGCCAGCAGTTACTCAGGGAGCTACGAGCAGTACTTC	CASSYSGSYEQYF
TRBV4-1	NA	TRBJ2-1	NA	TGCGCCAGCAGCCACCGAGCGGTCCCCTACAATGAGCAGTTCTTC	CASSHRAVPYNEQFF
TRBV28	NA	TRBJ2-7	NA	TGTGCCAGCAGCCACGCCGACTCTGGCCCCTACGAGCAGTACTTC	CASSHADSGPYEQYF
TRBV7-8	NA	TRBJ2-7	NA	TGTGCCAGCAGCCCAGGGTTCAACAGAGCCTACGAGCAGTACTTC	CASSPGFNRAYEQYF
TRBV27	NA	TRBJ1-2	NA	TGTGCCAGCAGTCCAACACCAACGGGACACGGTGGCTACACCTTC	CASSPTPTGHGGYTF
TRBV5-1	few	TRBJ2-7	TRBD2	TGCGCCAGCAGCTTGGTAGTAGCGGGATCCGACGAGCAGTACTTC	CASSLVVAGSDEQYF
TRBV10-1	NA	TRBJ2-7	NA	TGCGCCAGCAGTGAGTCGGGACACGTCTACGAGCAGTACTTC	CASSESGHVYEQYF
TRBV2	NA	TRBJ1-2	TRBD1	TGTGCCAGCAGTCACTACCGGGACAGAAATAACTATGGCTACACCTTC	CASSHYRDRNNYGYTF